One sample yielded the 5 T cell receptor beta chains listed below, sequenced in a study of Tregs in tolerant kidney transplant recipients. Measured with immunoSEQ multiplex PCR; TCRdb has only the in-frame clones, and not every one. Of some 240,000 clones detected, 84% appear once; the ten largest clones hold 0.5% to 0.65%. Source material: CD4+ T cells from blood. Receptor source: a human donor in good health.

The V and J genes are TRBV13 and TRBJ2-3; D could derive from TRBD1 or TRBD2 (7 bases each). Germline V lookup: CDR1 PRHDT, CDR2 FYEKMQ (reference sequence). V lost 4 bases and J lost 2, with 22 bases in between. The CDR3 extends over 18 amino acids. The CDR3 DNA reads TGTGCCAGCAGCTCCCCCAGGGGGGGCCGATCGGCCACAGATACGCAGTATTTT. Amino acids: CASSSPRGGRSATDTQYF.

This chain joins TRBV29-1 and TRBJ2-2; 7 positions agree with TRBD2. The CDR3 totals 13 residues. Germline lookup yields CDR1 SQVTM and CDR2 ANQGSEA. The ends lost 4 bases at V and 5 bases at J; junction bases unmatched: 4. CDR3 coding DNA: TGCAGCGTTGGCGGGAGCGGGACCGGGGAGCTGTTTTTT. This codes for CSVGGSGTGELFF.

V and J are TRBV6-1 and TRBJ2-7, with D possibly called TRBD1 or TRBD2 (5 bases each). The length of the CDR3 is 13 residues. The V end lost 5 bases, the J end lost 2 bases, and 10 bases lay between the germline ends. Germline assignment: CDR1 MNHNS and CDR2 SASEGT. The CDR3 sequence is CASSSGAPYEQYF. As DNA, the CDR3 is TGTGCCAGCAGTTCCGGGGCCCCCTACGAGCAGTACTTC.

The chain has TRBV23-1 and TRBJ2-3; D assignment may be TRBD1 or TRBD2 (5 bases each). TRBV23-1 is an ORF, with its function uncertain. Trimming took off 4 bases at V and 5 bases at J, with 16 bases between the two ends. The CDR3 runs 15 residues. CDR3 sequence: CASSPWGPRGDTQYF. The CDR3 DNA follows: TGCGCCAGCAGTCCCTGGGGACCCCGGGGAGATACGCAGTATTTT.

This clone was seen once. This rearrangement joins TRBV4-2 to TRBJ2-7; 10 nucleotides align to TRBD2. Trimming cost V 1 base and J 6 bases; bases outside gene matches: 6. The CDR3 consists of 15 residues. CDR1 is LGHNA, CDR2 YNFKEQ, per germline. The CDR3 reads CASSQGSGRALEQYF. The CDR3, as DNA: TGTGCCAGCAGCCAAGGGAGCGGGAGGGCCCTCGAGCAGTACTTC.